This TCR beta chain is drawn from a study of control samples from healthy donors and cancer patients (TCRdb year 2020). This clone came up once. Its antigen remains unidentified. Qualities for individual bases were not recorded, and no much larger clone is one base off. Libraries came from the immunoSEQ multiplex PCR assay. This is the immuneACCESS table as TCRdb keeps it, with only in-frame sequences that have V and J called. A part of the clones is gone; compared with another copy, unresolved V genes explain less than half, and the rest is unexplained. The sample records 170,000 or so clones, roughly 94% of which are singletons. In total, the top ten clones hold about 1.5% of the sample. The CDR3 sequence holds 12 residues, the cysteine and phenylalanine included. Kept here is only the CDR3 DNA, which spans 36 bases and is read in frame from base 1. Taken from the germline V gene, the CDR1 and CDR2 loops are MGHDK and SYGVNS. Trimming removed 1 base from V and 6 bases from J, leaving 3 bases between the germline ends.

The sequence was collected from a woman under 30 in good health. In this chain, TRBV25-1 is recombined with TRBJ1-4, with the D gene uncertain. Sample: blood. The sequence in DNA is TGTGCCAGCAGTGAATTTTATGAAAAACTGTTTTTT. This sequence encodes CASSEFYEKLFF.